This T cell receptor (beta chain) was documented in a study of blood T cell repertoires in COVID-19. In germline, CDR1 is LGHNT, CDR2 FRNRAP. Trimming took 6 bases from V and 5 from J; bases not matched to a gene: 33. The CDR3 extends over 23 amino acids. Study processing details: Reference gene primer amplification gave nucleated cell count estimates. The table came from immunoSEQ multiplex PCR; TCRdb's copy has only in-frame clones and leaves some out. V and J calls and clone size are those listed in that table; D and trimming were worked out from the DNA. Here the sample spans roughly 250,000 clones, 85% being singletons.

The chain combines TRBV12-5 with TRBJ2-2; 7 bases align to TRBD2. The sample comprised peripheral blood. The receptor was isolated from a woman between 55 and 75 years old with active or convalescent COVID-19. The CDR3 sequence: CASGPEGLGFLGWVTERTGELFF. Here the CDR3 DNA reads TGTGCTAGTGGCCCGGAAGGACTAGGGTTTCTCGGATGGGTGACAGAACGGACCGGGGAGCTGTTTTTT.